This T cell receptor (beta chain) was sequenced for a study of blood T cell repertoires in COVID-19. Participants were aged roughly 18 to 90 years, lived in 25 or so US areas, and enrolled virtually. Clinical histories supplied by participants themselves formed the basis of cohort assignment. Authors' processing steps: The authors estimated nucleated cell counts from reference gene primer amplification. TCRdb keeps only in-frame clones here, not all; method: immunoSEQ multiplex PCR. V, J and clone size derive from that table, while D and trimming were established from the DNA sequence. The repertoire includes a few hundred thousand clones, 90% of them detected once, and about 4.5% sits in the top ten. V dropped 5 bases and J dropped 2 bases, with 14 bases sitting between them. CDR1 and CDR2 from the germline V gene are LGHDT and YNNKEL (reference sequence). The CDR3 has 15 amino acids.

The chain employs TRBV3-1 (or the pseudogene TRBV3-2) and TRBJ2-3, with D possibly being TRBD1 (5 bases). The clonotype was recovered from a woman younger than 35 with acute COVID-19. The sequenced sample consisted of PBMCs or T cells enriched from blood (not recorded which). DNA for the CDR3: TGTGCCAGCAGCTACGCTGGGGCCCTCACAGATACGCAGTATTTT. This codes for CASSYAGALTDTQYF.